Listed below are T cell receptor beta chains from one sample, sequenced in a study of blood T cell repertoires in COVID-19. Profiled with immunoSEQ multiplex PCR; TCRdb holds only in-frame clones, not every one. Among 45,000 to 55,000 clones listed, roughly nine tenths were seen once. The sequenced sample was peripheral blood. The receptors originated from a woman over 75 with acute or convalescent COVID-19. The CDR3 runs from the conserved cysteine through the conserved F or W. Fields, in order: D gene, clone size, V gene, J gene, CDR3 protein, CDR3 DNA. D genes are given only for firm matches. For some rows the clone size is stated as once, few or many, or as a class when expanded; others skip it.

d_gene: NA
abundance: NA
v_gene: TRBV5-1
j_gene: TRBJ2-6
CDR3aa: CASSESGTSGANVLTF
CDR3nt: TGCGCCAGCAGCGAGTCGGGAACCTCTGGGGCCAACGTCCTGACTTTC

d_gene: NA
abundance: NA
v_gene: TRBV2
j_gene: TRBJ1-5
CDR3aa: CASSPPGGQPQHF
CDR3nt: TGTGCCAGCAGTCCCCCGGGAGGACAGCCCCAGCATTTT

d_gene: NA
abundance: NA
v_gene: TRBV21-1
j_gene: TRBJ1-6
CDR3aa: CASSKVRRGRSWRNSPLHF
CDR3nt: TGTGCCAGCAGCAAAGTCCGTAGGGGGCGAAGCTGGCGAAATTCACCCCTCCACTTT

d_gene: NA
abundance: NA
v_gene: TRBV5-4
j_gene: TRBJ1-2
CDR3aa: CASRPDRINYGYTF
CDR3nt: TGTGCCAGCAGACCCGACAGAATTAACTATGGCTACACCTTC

d_gene: TRBD1
abundance: NA
v_gene: TRBV2
j_gene: TRBJ1-2
CDR3aa: CASRRVEGGSGYTF
CDR3nt: TGTGCCAGCAGGCGGGTCGAAGGGGGCAGTGGCTACACCTTC

d_gene: NA
abundance: once
v_gene: TRBV7-2
j_gene: TRBJ1-3
CDR3aa: CASSSTGGARGNTIYF
CDR3nt: TGTGCCAGCAGCTCCACGGGTGGGGCGCGGGGAAACACCATATATTTT

d_gene: TRBD2
abundance: NA
v_gene: TRBV7-2
j_gene: TRBJ2-1
CDR3aa: CASSQLAGGYNEQFF
CDR3nt: TGTGCCAGCAGTCAACTAGCGGGGGGCTACAATGAGCAGTTCTTC

d_gene: TRBD1
abundance: NA
v_gene: TRBV18
j_gene: TRBJ1-1
CDR3aa: CASSPGQGEAFF
CDR3nt: TGTGCCAGCTCACCCGGACAGGGCGAAGCTTTCTTT

d_gene: NA
abundance: NA
v_gene: TRBV5-3
j_gene: TRBJ2-7
CDR3aa: CARREGRFYEQYF
CDR3nt: TGTGCCAGAAGGGAGGGACGGTTCTACGAGCAGTACTTC

d_gene: TRBD1
abundance: NA
v_gene: TRBV7-8
j_gene: TRBJ2-1
CDR3aa: CASSSRTGANNEQFF
CDR3nt: TGTGCCAGCAGCTCCCGGACAGGGGCCAACAATGAGCAGTTCTTC

d_gene: NA
abundance: NA
v_gene: TRBV7-8
j_gene: TRBJ1-6
CDR3aa: CASSLGISGGSPLHF
CDR3nt: TGTGCCAGCAGCTTAGGGATCTCGGGTGGTTCACCCCTCCACTTT

d_gene: NA
abundance: once
v_gene: TRBV19
j_gene: TRBJ2-1
CDR3aa: CASSIGFYNEQFF
CDR3nt: TGTGCCAGTAGTATCGGTTTTTACAATGAGCAGTTCTTC